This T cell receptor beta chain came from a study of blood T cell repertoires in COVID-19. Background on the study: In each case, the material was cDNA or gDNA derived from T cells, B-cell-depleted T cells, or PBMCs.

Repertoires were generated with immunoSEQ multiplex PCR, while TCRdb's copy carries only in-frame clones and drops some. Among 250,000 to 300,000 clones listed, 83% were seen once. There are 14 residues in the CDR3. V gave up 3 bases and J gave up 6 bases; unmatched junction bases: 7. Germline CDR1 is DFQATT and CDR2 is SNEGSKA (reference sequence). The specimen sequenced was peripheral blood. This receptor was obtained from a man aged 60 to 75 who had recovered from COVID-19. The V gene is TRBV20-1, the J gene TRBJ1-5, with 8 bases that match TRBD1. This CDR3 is CSASVPGGGQPQHF. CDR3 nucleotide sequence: TGCAGTGCTAGTGTCCCAGGGGGCGGTCAGCCCCAGCATTTT.